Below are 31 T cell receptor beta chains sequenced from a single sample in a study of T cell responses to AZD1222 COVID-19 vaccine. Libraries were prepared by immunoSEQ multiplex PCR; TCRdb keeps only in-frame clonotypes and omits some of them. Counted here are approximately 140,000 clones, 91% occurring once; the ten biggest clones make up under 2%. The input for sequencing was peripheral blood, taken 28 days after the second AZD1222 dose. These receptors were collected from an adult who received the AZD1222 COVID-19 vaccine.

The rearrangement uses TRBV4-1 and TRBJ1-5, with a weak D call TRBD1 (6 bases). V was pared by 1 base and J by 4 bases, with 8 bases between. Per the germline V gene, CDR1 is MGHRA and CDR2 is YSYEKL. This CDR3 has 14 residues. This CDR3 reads CASSQVGGNQPQHF. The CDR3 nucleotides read TGCGCCAGCAGCCAAGTAGGGGGGAATCAGCCCCAGCATTTT.

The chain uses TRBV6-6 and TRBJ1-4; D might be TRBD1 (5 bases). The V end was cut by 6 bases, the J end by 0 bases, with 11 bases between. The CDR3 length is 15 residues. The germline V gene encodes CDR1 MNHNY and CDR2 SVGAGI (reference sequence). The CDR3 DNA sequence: TGTGCCAGCAGGGAGGTGGGGGCAACTAATGAAAAACTGTTTTTT. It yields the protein CASREVGATNEKLFF.

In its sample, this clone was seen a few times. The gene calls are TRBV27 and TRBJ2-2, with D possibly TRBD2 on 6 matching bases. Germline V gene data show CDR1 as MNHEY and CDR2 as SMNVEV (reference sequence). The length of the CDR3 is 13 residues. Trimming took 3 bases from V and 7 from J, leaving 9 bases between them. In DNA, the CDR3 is TGTGCCAGCAGTTTTCTAGCGCACGGGGAGCTGTTTTTT. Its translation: CASSFLAHGELFF.

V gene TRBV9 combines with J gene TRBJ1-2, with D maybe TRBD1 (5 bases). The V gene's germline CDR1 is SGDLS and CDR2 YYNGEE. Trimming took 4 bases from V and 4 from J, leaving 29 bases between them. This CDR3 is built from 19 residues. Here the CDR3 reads CASSPREVGRSMEVYGYTF. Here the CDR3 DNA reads TGTGCCAGCAGCCCCAGGGAGGTGGGGCGATCTATGGAGGTCTATGGCTACACCTTC. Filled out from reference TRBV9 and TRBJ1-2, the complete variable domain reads DSGVTQTPKHLITATGQRVTLRCSPRSGDLSVYWYQQSLDQGLQFLIQYYNGEERAKGNILERFSAQQFPDLHSELNLSSLELGDSALYFCASSPREVGRSMEVYGYTFGSGTRLTVV.

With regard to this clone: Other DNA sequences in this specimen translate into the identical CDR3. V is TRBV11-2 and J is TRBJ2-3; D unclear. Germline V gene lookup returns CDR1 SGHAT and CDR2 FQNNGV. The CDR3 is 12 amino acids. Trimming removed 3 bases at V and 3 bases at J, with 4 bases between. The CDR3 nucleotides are TGTGCCAGCAGCTTTGGGACAGATACGCAGTATTTT. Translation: CASSFGTDTQYF.

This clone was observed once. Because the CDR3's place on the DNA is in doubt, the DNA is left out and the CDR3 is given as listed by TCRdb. CDR3 protein: CASSSETGGVFFGKNIQYF. V gene TRBV5-8 combines with J gene TRBJ2-4; the D call in the table, TRBD1, was not verified against the DNA. Germline CDR1 reads SGHTS; CDR2 reads YDEGEE. A total of 19 residues make up the CDR3, ends included.

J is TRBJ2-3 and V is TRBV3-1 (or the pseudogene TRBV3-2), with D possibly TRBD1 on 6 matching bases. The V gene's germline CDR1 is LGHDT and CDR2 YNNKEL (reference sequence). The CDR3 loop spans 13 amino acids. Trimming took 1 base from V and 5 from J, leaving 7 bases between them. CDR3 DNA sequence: TGTGCCAGCAGCCAAGTCAGGGGAGATACGCAGTATTTT. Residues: CASSQVRGDTQYF.

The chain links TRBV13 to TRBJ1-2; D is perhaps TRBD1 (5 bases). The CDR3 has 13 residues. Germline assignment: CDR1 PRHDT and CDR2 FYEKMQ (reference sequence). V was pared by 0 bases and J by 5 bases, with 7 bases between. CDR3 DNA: TGTGCCAGCAGCTTAGGAAAGGGGTATGGCTACACCTTC. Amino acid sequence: CASSLGKGYGYTF.

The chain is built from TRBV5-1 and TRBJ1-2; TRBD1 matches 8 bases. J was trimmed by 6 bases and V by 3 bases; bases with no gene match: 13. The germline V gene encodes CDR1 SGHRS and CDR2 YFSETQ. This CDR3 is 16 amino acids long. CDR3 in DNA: TGCGCCAGCAGCTCAAACCTTCGGACAGGGACCCATGGCTACACCTTC. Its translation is CASSSNLRTGTHGYTF.

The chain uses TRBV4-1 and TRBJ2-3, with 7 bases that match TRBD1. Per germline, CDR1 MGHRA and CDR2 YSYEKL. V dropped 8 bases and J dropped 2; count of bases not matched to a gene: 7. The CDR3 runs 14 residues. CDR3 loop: CASGPTGTTDTQYF. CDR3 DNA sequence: TGCGCCAGCGGGCCGACAGGGACCACAGATACGCAGTATTTT.

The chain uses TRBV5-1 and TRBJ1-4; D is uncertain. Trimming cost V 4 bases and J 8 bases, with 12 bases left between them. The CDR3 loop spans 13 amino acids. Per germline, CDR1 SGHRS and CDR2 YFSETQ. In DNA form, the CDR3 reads TGCGCCAGCAGCGTGGGGTGGGGAGAAAAACTGTTTTTT. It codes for CASSVGWGEKLFF.

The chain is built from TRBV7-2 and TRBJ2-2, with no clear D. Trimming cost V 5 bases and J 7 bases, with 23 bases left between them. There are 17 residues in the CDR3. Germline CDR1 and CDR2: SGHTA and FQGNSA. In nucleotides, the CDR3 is TGTGCCAGCAGCGATTCGCGAAAAACTCTCGTGGGCGGGGAGCTGTTTTTT. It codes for CASSDSRKTLVGGELFF. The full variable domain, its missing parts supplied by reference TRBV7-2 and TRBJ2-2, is GAGVSQSPSNKVTEKGKDVELRCDPISGHTALYWYRQSLGQGLEFLIYFQGNSAPDKSGLPSDRFSAERTGGSVSTLTIQRTQQEDSAVYLCASSDSRKTLVGGELFFGEGSRLTVL.

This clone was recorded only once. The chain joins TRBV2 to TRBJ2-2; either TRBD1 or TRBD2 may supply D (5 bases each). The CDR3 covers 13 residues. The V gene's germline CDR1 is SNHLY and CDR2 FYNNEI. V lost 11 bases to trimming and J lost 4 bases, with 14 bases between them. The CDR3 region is CASSWGTTGELFF. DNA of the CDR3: TGTGCCTCCTCATGGGGGACCACCGGGGAGCTGTTTTTT.

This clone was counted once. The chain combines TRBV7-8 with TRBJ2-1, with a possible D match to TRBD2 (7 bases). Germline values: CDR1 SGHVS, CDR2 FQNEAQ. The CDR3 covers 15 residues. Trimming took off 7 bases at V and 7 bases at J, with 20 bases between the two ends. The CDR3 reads CASTATGGGLNEQFF. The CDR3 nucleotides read TGTGCCAGCACCGCTACGGGGGGCGGTTTAAATGAGCAGTTCTTC.

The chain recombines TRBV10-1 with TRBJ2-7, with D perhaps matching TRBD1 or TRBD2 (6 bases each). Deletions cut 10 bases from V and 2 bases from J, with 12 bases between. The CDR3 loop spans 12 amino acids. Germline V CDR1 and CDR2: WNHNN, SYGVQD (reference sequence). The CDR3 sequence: CATKGGTYEQYF. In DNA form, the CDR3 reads TGCGCCACGAAAGGGGGGACCTACGAGCAGTACTTC.

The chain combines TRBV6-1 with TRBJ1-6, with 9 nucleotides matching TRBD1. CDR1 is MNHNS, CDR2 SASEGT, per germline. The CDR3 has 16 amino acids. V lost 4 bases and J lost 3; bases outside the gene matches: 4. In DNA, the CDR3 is TGTGCCAGCAGTGGTACAGGGGGCGACTATAATTCACCCCTCCACTTT. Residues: CASSGTGGDYNSPLHF.

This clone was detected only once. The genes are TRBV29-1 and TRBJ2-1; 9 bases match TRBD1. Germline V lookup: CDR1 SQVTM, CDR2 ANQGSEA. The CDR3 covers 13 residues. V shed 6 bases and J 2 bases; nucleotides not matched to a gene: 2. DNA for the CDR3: TGCAGCGTCGACAGGGGGACCTACAATGAGCAGTTCTTC. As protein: CSVDRGTYNEQFF.

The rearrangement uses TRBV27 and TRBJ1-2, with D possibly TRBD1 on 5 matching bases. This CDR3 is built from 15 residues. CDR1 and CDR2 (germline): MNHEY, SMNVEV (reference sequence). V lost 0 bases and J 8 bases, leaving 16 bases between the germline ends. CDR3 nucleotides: TGTGCCAGCAGTTTATCGGGGGTGGTTGGGGCGGGCTACACCTTC. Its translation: CASSLSGVVGAGYTF.

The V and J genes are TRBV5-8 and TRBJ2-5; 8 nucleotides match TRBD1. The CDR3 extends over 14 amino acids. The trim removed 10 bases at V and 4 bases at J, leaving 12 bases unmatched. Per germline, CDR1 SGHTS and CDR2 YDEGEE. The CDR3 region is CASSVAGGRETQYF. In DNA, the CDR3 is TGTGCCTCCTCGGTGGCAGGGGGCAGAGAGACCCAGTACTTC.

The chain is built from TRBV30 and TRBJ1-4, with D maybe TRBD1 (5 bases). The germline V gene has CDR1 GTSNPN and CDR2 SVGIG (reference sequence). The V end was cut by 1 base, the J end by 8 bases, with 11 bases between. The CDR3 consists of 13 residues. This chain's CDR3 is CAWSESPGEKLFF. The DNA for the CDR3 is TGTGCCTGGAGTGAAAGCCCAGGGGAAAAACTGTTTTTT.

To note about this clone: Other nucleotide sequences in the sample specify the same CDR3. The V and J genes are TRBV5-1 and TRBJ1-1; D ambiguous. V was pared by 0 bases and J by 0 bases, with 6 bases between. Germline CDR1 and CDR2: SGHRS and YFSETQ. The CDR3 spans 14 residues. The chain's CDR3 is CASSLVSMNTEAFF. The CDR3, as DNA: TGCGCCAGCAGCTTGGTATCTATGAACACTGAAGCTTTCTTT.

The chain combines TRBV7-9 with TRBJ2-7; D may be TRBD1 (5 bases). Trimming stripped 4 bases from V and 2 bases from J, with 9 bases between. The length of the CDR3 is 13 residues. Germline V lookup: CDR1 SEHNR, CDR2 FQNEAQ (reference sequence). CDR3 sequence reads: CASSSDKTYEQYV. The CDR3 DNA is TGTGCCAGCAGCTCGGACAAGACCTACGAGCAGTACGTC.

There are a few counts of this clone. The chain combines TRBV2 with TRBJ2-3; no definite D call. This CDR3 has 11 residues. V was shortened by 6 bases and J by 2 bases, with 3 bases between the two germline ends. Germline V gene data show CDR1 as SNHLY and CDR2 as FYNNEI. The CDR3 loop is CASSLTDTQYF. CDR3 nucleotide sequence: TGTGCCAGCAGCCTCACAGATACGCAGTATTTT.

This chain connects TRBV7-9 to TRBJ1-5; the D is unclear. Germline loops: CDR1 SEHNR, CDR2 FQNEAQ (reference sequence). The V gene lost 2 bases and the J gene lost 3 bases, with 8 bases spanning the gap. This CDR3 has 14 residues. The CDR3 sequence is CASSLMGANQPQHF. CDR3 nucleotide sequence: TGTGCCAGCAGCTTAATGGGCGCCAATCAGCCCCAGCATTTT.

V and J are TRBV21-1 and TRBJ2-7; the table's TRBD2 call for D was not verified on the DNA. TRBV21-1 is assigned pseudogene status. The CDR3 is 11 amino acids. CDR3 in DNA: TGTGCCAGCACCAAGTACTACGAGCAGTACGTC. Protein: CASTKYYEQYV.

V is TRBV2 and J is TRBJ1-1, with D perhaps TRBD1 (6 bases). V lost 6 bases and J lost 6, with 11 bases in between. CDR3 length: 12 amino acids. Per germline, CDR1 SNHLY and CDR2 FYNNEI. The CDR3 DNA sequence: TGTGCCAGCAGAGCGGACAGTCCTGAAGCTTTCTTT. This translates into CASRADSPEAFF.

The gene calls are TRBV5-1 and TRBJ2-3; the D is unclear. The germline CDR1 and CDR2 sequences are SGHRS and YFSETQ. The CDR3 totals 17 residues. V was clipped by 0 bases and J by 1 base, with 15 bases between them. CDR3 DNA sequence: TGCGCCAGCAGCTTGGAGGGTCGGCTCTTAGGCACAGATACGCAGTATTTT. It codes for CASSLEGRLLGTDTQYF.

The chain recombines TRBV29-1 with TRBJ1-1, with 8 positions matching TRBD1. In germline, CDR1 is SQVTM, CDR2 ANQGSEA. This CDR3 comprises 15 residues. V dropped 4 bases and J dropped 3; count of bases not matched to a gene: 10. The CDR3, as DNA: TGCAGCGTTGTCTCGTCAGGGGGCCGGCACACTGAAGCTTTCTTT. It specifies CSVVSSGGRHTEAFF.

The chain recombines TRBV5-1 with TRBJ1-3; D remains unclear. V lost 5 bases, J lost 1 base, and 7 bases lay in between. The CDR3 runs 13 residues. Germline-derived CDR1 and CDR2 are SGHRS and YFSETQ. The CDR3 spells CASRQASGNTIYF. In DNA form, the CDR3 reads TGCGCCAGCAGGCAGGCGTCTGGAAACACCATATATTTT.

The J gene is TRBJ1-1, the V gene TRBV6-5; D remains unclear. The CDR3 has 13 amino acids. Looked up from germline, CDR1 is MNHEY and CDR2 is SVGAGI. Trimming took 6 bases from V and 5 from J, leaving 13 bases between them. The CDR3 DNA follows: TGTGCCAGCAGACGGATGGTGGAGACTGAAGCTTTCTTT. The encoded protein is CASRRMVETEAFF.

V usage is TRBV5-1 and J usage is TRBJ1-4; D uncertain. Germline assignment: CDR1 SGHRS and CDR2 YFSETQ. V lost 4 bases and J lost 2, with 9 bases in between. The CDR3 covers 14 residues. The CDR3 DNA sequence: TGCGCCAGCAGCCGTAGTTGGACTAATGAAAAACTGTTTTTT. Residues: CASSRSWTNEKLFF.